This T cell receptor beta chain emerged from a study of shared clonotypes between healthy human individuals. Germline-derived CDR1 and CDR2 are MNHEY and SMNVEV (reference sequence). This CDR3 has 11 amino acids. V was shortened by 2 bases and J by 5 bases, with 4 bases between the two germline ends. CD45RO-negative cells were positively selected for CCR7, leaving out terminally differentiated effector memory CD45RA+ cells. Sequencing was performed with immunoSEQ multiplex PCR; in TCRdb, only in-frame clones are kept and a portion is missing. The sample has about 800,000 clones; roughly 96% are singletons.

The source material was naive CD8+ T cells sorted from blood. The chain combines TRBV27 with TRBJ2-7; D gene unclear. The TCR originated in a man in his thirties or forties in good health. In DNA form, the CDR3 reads TGTGCCAGCAGTTTAAGGAACGAGCAGTACTTC. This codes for CASSLRNEQYF.